This entry is about one T cell receptor beta chain. The target of this receptor is not known. No much larger clone exists at a distance of one base, and base qualities are not known. The germline V gene encodes CDR1 SQVTM and CDR2 ANQGSEA. The V and J ends are trimmed by 8 bases and 9 bases, leaving 19 bases between them. Including cysteine and phenylalanine, the CDR3 has 13 amino acids. Only the CDR3 region is kept as DNA, spanning 39 bases read in frame from base 1. For sequencing, an Illumina Genome Analyzer IIx was employed. TCRdb ran its own pipeline on the public reads, namely fastp trimming at Q25 and MiXCR clone calling, and kept in-frame beta chains. Each CDR3 protein gets just one entry, which takes the most common genes and DNA from the rows behind it. This sample comprises 12,000 to 15,000 distinct CDR3 sequences, around 30% of them detected only once. Together, the top ten hold more than 15% of the sample.

These data come from a study (dated by TCRdb to the early 2010s). The chain is encoded by TRBV29-1 joined to TRBJ2-2; the D segment cannot be called with confidence. The clonotype comes from a human donor. The source material was blood. The encoded CDR3 is CSSSIRAPRELFF. The base sequence is TGCAGCAGTTCGATAAGGGCGCCGAGGGAGCTGTTTTTT.